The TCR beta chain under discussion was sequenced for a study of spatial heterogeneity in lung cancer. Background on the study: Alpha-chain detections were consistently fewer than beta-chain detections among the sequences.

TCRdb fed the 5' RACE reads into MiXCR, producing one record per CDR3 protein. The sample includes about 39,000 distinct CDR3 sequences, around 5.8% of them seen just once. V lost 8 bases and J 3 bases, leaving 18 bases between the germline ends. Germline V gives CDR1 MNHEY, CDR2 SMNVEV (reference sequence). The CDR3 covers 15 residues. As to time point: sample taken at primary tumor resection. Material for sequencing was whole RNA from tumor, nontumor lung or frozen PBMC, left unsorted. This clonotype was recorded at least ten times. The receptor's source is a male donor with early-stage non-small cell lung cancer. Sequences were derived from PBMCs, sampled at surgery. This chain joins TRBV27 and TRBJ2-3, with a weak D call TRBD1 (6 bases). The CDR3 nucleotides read TGTGCCAGCGGTAGAGGGGGTATGAAGACAGATACGCAGTATTTT. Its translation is CASGRGGMKTDTQYF.